A single sample is the source of the 18 T cell receptor beta chains below, sequenced in a study of blood T cell repertoires in COVID-19. Sequencing used immunoSEQ multiplex PCR; TCRdb keeps in-frame clones, though not all of them. The table lists more than 150,000 clones, 94% of them singletons. The sample taken for sequencing was peripheral blood. These receptors were taken from a man aged 25 to 40 with COVID-19, enrolled during active disease.

The rearrangement uses TRBV4-2 and TRBJ2-3, with TRBD2 matching over 11 bases. The CDR3 is made up of 18 amino acids. The germline CDR1 and CDR2 sequences are LGHNA and YNFKEQ. J gave up 5 bases and V 0 bases, and 10 bases lay outside the gene matches. In nucleotides, the CDR3 is TGTGCCAGCAGCCAAGAGGTAGCGGGGGGGCTCGGAGTAGATACGCAGTATTTT. Amino acid sequence: CASSQEVAGGLGVDTQYF.

The chain carries TRBV5-1 and TRBJ1-1; TRBD1 matches at 7 bases. There are 13 residues in the CDR3. In germline, CDR1 is SGHRS, CDR2 YFSETQ. The V gene end was trimmed by 4 bases and the J gene end by 7 bases; junction bases not matched to a gene: 7. The CDR3 spells CASSPLGGSEAFF. As DNA, the CDR3 is TGCGCCAGCAGCCCTTTAGGGGGCAGTGAAGCTTTCTTT.

The V gene is TRBV2, the J gene TRBJ1-5, with a tentative D call TRBD1 (5 bases). This CDR3 spans 14 amino acids. CDR1 and CDR2 (germline): SNHLY, FYNNEI. Trimming took 1 base from V and 2 from J, leaving 6 bases between them. The CDR3 DNA sequence: TGTGCCAGCAGTGAAGGCAGGGGCAATCAGCCCCAGCATTTT. This translates into CASSEGRGNQPQHF.

V gene TRBV3-1 (or the pseudogene TRBV3-2) combines with J gene TRBJ1-4, with TRBD1 as a possible D gene (5 bases). The CDR3 has 17 amino acids. The germline V and J ends were trimmed by 1 base and 1 base, with 13 bases remaining between them. Germline V gene sequence: CDR1 LGHDT, CDR2 YNNKEL (reference sequence). CDR3 in amino acids: CASSQGVSRGTNEKLFF. CDR3 nucleotides: TGTGCCAGCAGCCAAGGGGTGTCAAGGGGAACTAATGAAAAACTGTTTTTT.

The chain uses TRBV11-2 and TRBJ2-3, with 7 bases identical to TRBD1. The CDR3 covers 16 residues. Per germline, CDR1 SGHAT and CDR2 FQNNGV. The ends lost 5 bases at V and 0 bases at J; junction bases unmatched: 8. The CDR3, as DNA: TGTGCCAGCAGCGCAGGGACAGACGCTAGCACAGATACGCAGTATTTT. It encodes CASSAGTDASTDTQYF. Full variable domain (rest looked up from reference TRBV11-2 and TRBJ2-3): EAGVAQSPRYKIIEKRQSVAFWCNPISGHATLYWYQQILGQGPKLLIQFQNNGVVDDSQLPKDRFSAERLKGVDSTLKIQPAKLEDSAVYLCASSAGTDASTDTQYFGPGTRLTVL.

The chain links TRBV4-1 to TRBJ1-1; a weak D match, TRBD1 (5 bases). The germline V gene has CDR1 MGHRA and CDR2 YSYEKL. V was trimmed by 0 bases and J by 1 base, leaving 9 bases between them. There are 15 residues in the CDR3. Here the CDR3 DNA reads TGCGCCAGCAGCCAAGAATGGGGGGAGAACACTGAAGCTTTCTTT. It translates to CASSQEWGENTEAFF.

The chain employs TRBV7-9 and TRBJ1-5, with D hard to call. The CDR3 extends over 13 amino acids. Trimming took 5 bases from V and 2 from J, leaving 7 bases between them. CDR1 is SEHNR and CDR2 is FQNEAQ in the germline V gene (reference sequence). CDR3 amino acids: CASSTDGNQPQHF. CDR3 bases: TGTGCCAGCAGCACAGACGGCAATCAGCCCCAGCATTTT.

The rearrangement joins TRBV6-6 to TRBJ1-2, with 8 bases aligning to TRBD1. CDR3 length equals 16 residues. V shed 2 bases, J shed 2 bases, and the junction held 7 bases outside the gene matches. CDR1 is MNHNY and CDR2 is SVGAGI in the germline V gene (reference sequence). The CDR3 spells CASSYPRQGFNYGYTF. CDR3 bases: TGTGCCAGCAGTTACCCTAGACAGGGGTTCAACTATGGCTACACCTTC.

This clone was detected a few times. CDR3 sequence: CASSDRPEGNQPQHF. The CDR3 nucleotides are TGTGCCAGCAGTGACCGCCCCGAGGGAAATCAGCCCCAGCATTTT. This chain connects TRBV6-1 to TRBJ1-5; D is unclear. Trimming removed 3 bases from V and 4 bases from J, with 13 bases in between. CDR3 length: 15 amino acids. Per germline, CDR1 MNHNS and CDR2 SASEGT.

The CDR3 spells CASSLSQRTPPSTDTQYF. The CDR3 DNA follows: TGTGCCAGCAGCTTAAGCCAGCGGACCCCTCCTAGCACAGATACGCAGTATTTT. The chain links TRBV5-4 to TRBJ2-3; D possibly corresponds to TRBD2 (5 bases). Trimming stripped 2 bases from V and 0 bases from J, with 19 bases between. The germline gives CDR1 SGHNT, CDR2 YYREEE (reference sequence). The CDR3 has 18 residues.

The chain combines TRBV6-1 with TRBJ1-4, with D tentatively TRBD1 (6 bases). Per germline, CDR1 MNHNS and CDR2 SASEGT. The CDR3 covers 17 residues. Trimming took off 0 bases at V and 7 bases at J, with 18 bases between the two ends. In DNA, the CDR3 is TGTGCCAGCAGTGAAGCCGGGACCGGGACATTTGCTGAAAAACTGTTTTTT. Translated, it gives CASSEAGTGTFAEKLFF.

The count of this clone is one. The chain uses TRBV7-9 and TRBJ2-5, with unresolved D. The CDR3 is 13 amino acids. Trimming shortened V by 2 bases and J by 3 bases, and 7 bases separated the two germline ends. Germline V gives CDR1 SEHNR, CDR2 FQNEAQ (reference sequence). CDR3 bases: TGTGCCAGCAGCTTAAACGCAGAAGAGACCCAGTACTTC. As protein: CASSLNAEETQYF.

CDR3 region: CASSTQGSGGLPPYNEQFF. The CDR3 nucleotides read TGCGCCAGCAGCACCCAGGGTAGCGGGGGCCTTCCTCCTTACAATGAGCAGTTCTTC. The rearrangement uses TRBV5-1 and TRBJ2-1, with 9 bases that match TRBD2. Germline CDR1 is SGHRS and CDR2 is YFSETQ. V dropped 4 bases and J dropped 4; count of bases not matched to a gene: 18. CDR3 length: 19 residues. Full variable domain (outside the CDR3, taken from reference TRBV5-1 and TRBJ2-1): KAGVTQTPRYLIKTRGQQVTLSCSPISGHRSVSWYQQTPGQGLQFLFEYFSETQRNKGNFPGRFSGRQFSNSRSEMNVSTLELGDSALYLCASSTQGSGGLPPYNEQFFGPGTRLTVL.

The count of this clone is one. The gene calls are TRBV5-6 and TRBJ1-2; maybe TRBD1 (6 bases). The CDR3 is made up of 15 amino acids. V gave up 0 bases and J gave up 4 bases, with 13 bases separating them. Per the germline V gene, CDR1 is SGHDT and CDR2 is YYEEEE. The CDR3 DNA reads as TGTGCCAGCAGCTTGGGTCAGGGGACCTCCTATGGCTACACCTTC. Protein: CASSLGQGTSYGYTF.

The V and J genes are TRBV14 and TRBJ1-4, with TRBD1 as a possible D gene (6 bases). The CDR3 has 15 amino acids. Germline values: CDR1 SGHDN, CDR2 FVKESK. V was trimmed by 1 base and J by 7 bases, leaving 13 bases between them. The DNA for the CDR3 is TGTGCCAGCAGCCAAGCAACAGGGATATCTGAAAAACTGTTTTTT. Amino acid sequence: CASSQATGISEKLFF. The full variable domain, completed using reference TRBV14 and TRBJ1-4, is EAGVTQFPSHSVIEKGQTVTLRCDPISGHDNLYWYRRVMGKEIKFLLHFVKESKQDESGMPNNRFLAERTGGTYSTLKVQPAELEDSGVYFCASSQATGISEKLFFGSGTQLSVL.

The V gene is TRBV4-1, the J gene TRBJ1-5, with TRBD1 matching 7 bases. The J segment lost 7 bases and the V segment lost 1 base, leaving 13 bases of the junction unmatched. CDR3 size: 17 residues. Germline lookup yields CDR1 MGHRA and CDR2 YSYEKL. In DNA form, the CDR3 reads TGCGCCAGCAGCCAAGGAACATCGACAGGGTTGGGGCAGCCCCAGCATTTT. As protein: CASSQGTSTGLGQPQHF.

The chain carries TRBV7-3 and TRBJ2-5, with D tentatively TRBD2 (6 bases). CDR1 SGHTA and CDR2 FQGTGA come from the germline V gene. The CDR3 covers 14 residues. V lost 3 bases to trimming and J lost 5 bases, with 13 bases between them. Written as DNA, the CDR3 is TGTGCCAGCAGCTTCAATGGGGAGGAGGAGACCCAGTACTTC. This gives the protein CASSFNGEEETQYF.

The chain is built from TRBV18 and TRBJ1-6; tentatively, D is TRBD1 (6 bases). V lost 3 bases and J lost 14, with 14 bases in between. Germline assignment: CDR1 KGHSH and CDR2 LQKENI. This CDR3 has 13 residues. In DNA, the CDR3 is TGTGCCAGCTCACCTCGGGACAAGGAGGCCCTCCACTTT. Translation: CASSPRDKEALHF.